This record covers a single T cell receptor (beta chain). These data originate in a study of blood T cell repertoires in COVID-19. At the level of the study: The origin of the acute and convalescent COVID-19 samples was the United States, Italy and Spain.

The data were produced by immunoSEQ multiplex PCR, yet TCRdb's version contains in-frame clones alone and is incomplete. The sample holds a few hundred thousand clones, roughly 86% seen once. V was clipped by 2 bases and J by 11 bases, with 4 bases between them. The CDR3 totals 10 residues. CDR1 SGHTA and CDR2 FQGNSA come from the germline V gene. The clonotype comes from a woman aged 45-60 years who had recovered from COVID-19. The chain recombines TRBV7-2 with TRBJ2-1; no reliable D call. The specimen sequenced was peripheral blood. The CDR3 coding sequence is TGTGCCAGCAGCTTAACTCAGCAGTTCTTC. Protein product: CASSLTQQFF.